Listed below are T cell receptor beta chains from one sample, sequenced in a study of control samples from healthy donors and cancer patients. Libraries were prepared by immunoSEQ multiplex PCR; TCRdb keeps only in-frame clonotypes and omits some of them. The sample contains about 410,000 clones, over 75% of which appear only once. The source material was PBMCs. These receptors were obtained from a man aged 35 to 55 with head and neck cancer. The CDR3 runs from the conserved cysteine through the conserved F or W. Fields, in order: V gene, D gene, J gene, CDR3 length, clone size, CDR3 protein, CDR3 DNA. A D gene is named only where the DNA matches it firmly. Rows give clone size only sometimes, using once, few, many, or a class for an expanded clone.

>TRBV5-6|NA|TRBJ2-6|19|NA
CASSATTRPEQSGANVLTF
TGTGCCAGCAGCGCAACGACAAGGCCCGAGCAATCTGGGGCCAACGTCCTGACTTTC
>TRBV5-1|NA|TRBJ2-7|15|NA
CASSGTSRSGDEQYF
TGCGCCAGCAGCGGAACTAGCAGGTCGGGCGACGAGCAGTACTTC
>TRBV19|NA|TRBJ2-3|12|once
CASSILGYTQYF
TGTGCCAGTAGTATACTCGGATATACGCAGTATTTT
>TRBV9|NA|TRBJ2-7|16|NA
CASSDQVETSSYEQYF
TGTGCCAGCAGCGACCAGGTGGAGACCAGCTCCTACGAGCAGTACTTC
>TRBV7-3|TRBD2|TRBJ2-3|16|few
CASSLQPSGTGDTQYF
TGTGCCAGCAGCTTACAGCCTAGCGGGACGGGTGATACGCAGTATTTT
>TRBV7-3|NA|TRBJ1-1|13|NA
CASSPRGGTEAFF
TGTGCCAGCAGCCCCAGGGGAGGCACTGAAGCTTTCTTT
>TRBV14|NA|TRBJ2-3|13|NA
CASSQGGADTQYF
TGTGCCAGCAGCCAAGGGGGTGCAGATACGCAGTATTTT
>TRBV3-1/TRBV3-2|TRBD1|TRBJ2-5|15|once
CASSLQGADQETQYF
TGTGCCAGCAGCCTTCAGGGGGCCGACCAAGAGACCCAGTACTTC
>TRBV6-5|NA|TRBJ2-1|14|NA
CASSYSRLAHEQFF
TGTGCCAGCAGTTACTCGCGTTTGGCTCATGAGCAGTTCTTC
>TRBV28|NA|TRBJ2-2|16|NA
CASSQRGSANTGELFF
TGTGCCAGCAGTCAACGGGGGAGTGCGAACACCGGGGAGCTGTTTTTT
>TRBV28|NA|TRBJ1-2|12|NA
CASSFMKRGYTF
TGTGCCAGCAGTTTTATGAAGAGAGGCTACACCTTC
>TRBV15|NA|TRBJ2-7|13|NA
CATQRDLSYEQYF
TGTGCCACTCAACGGGACCTCTCCTACGAGCAGTACTTC
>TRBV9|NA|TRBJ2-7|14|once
CASSVADSYYEQYF
TGTGCCAGCAGCGTAGCGGACAGCTACTACGAGCAGTACTTC
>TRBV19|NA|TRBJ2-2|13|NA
CASSYRGTGELFF
TGTGCCAGTAGTTATCGGGGGACCGGGGAGCTGTTTTTT
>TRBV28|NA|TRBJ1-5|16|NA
CASNFWGAGARGPQHF
TGTGCCAGCAATTTTTGGGGGGCGGGTGCGAGGGGACCCCAGCATTTT
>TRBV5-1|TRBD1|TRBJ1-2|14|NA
CASSFAGTGSGYTF
TGCGCCAGCAGCTTTGCTGGGACAGGCTCTGGCTACACCTTC
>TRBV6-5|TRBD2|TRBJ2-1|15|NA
CASRGTSGLYNEQFF
TGTGCCAGCAGGGGGACTAGCGGATTATACAATGAGCAGTTCTTC
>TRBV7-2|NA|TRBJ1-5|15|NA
CASSWGGGSNQPQHF
TGTGCCAGCAGCTGGGGCGGGGGAAGCAATCAGCCCCAGCATTTT
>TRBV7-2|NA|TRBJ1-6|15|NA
CASSLWGRDNSPLHF
TGTGCCAGCAGCTTATGGGGCAGGGATAATTCACCCCTCCACTTT
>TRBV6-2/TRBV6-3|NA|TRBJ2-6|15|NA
CASSFPVAGANVLTF
TGTGCCAGCAGTTTCCCGGTAGCCGGGGCCAACGTCCTGACTTTC
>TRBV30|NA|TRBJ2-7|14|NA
CAWDPGTDSYEQYF
TGTGCCTGGGACCCCGGGACGGACTCCTACGAGCAGTACTTC
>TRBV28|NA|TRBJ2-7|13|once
CASSLRGTYEQYF
TGTGCCAGCAGTTTAAGGGGCACCTACGAGCAGTACTTC
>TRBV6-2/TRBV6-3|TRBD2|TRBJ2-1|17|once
CASSSWTGTSVYNEQFF
TGTGCCAGCAGCTCGTGGACCGGGACTAGCGTTTACAATGAGCAGTTCTTC
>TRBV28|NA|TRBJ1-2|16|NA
CASSFFGRVLDYGYTF
TGTGCCAGCAGTTTTTTTGGGCGCGTGCTCGACTATGGCTACACCTTC
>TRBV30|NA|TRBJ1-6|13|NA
CAWSVSRPGALHF
TGTGCCTGGAGTGTCTCCAGGCCAGGGGCCCTCCACTTT
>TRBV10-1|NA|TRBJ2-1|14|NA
CASSEGDIYNEQFF
TGCGCCAGCAGTGAAGGGGACATCTACAATGAGCAGTTCTTC
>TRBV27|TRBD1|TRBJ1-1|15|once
CASSPSRTGNTEAFF
TGTGCCAGCAGTCCGAGCCGGACAGGGAACACTGAAGCTTTCTTT
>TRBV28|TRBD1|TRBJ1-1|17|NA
CASSFPGPGQSNTEAFF
TGTGCCAGCAGTTTCCCTGGCCCGGGACAGAGTAACACTGAAGCTTTCTTT
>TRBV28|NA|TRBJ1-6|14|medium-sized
CASRWEIFNSPLHF
TGTGCCAGCAGGTGGGAGATTTTCAATTCACCCCTCCACTTT
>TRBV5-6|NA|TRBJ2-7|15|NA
CASSLGDHPTYEQYF
TGTGCCAGCAGCTTGGGGGACCATCCCACCTACGAGCAGTACTTC
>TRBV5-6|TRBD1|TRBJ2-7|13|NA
CASSSGTGYEQYF
TGTGCCAGCAGCTCCGGGACAGGGTACGAGCAGTACTTC
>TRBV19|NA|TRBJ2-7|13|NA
CASRKQGAYEQYF
TGTGCCAGTAGAAAACAGGGAGCCTACGAGCAGTACTTC
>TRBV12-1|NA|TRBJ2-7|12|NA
CASSFEAAEQYF
TGTGCCAGCAGCTTTGAGGCTGCCGAGCAGTACTTC
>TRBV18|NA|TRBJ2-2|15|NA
CASSPRDLRTGELFF
TGTGCCAGCTCACCCCGGGACCTGCGGACCGGGGAGCTGTTTTTT
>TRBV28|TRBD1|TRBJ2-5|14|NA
CASSSGTAQETQYF
TGTGCCAGCAGTTCAGGGACAGCCCAAGAGACCCAGTACTTC
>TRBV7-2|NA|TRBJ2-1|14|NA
CASSSGLAHNEQFF
TGTGCCAGCAGCTCGGGACTGGCGCACAATGAGCAGTTCTTC
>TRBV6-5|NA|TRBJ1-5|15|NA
CASSLTGGSNQPQHF
TGTGCCAGCAGCCTAACCGGGGGTAGCAATCAGCCCCAGCATTTT
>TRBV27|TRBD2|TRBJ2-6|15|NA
CASSPLGEGNNVLTF
TGTGCCAGCAGTCCCCTAGGGGAGGGTAACAACGTCCTGACTTTC